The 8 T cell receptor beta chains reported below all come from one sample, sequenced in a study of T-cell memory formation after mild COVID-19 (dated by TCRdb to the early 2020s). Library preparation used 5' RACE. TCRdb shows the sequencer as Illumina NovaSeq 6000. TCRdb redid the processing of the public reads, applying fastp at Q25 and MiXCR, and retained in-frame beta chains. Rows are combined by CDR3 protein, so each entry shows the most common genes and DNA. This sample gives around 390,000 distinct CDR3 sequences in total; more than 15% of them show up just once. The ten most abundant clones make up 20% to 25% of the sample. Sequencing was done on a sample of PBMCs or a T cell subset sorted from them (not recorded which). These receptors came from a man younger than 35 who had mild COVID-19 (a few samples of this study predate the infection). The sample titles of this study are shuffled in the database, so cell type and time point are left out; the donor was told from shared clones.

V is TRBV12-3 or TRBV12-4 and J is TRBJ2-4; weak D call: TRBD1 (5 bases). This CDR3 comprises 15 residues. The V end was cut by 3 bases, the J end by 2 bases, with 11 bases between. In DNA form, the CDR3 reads TGTGCCAGCAGTTTGACGCAGGGCTCCAAAAACATTCAGTACTTC. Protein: CASSLTQGSKNIQYF.

In nucleotides, the CDR3 is TGTGCCAGCAGCGTAGGCACCGGACCGAGTTCGACCTACGAGCAGTACTTC. Amino acids: CASSVGTGPSSTYEQYF. The chain recombines TRBV9 with TRBJ2-7; no clear D gene. The CDR3 totals 17 residues. From germline, CDR1 is SGDLS and CDR2 YYNGEE. Trimming removed 0 bases from V and 2 bases from J, with 18 bases in between.

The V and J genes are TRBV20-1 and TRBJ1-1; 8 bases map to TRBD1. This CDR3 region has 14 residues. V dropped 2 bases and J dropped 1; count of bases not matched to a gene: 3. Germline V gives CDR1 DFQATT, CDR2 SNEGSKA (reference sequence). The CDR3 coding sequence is TGCAGTGCTAGAAAGGGACAGGAGAACACTGAAGCTTTCTTT. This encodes CSARKGQENTEAFF.

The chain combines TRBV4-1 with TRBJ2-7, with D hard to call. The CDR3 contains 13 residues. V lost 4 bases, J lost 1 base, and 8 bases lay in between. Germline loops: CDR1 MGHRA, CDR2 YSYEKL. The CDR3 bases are TGCGCCAGCAGCCTGCAGGAGTCCTACGAGCAGTACTTC. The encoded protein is CASSLQESYEQYF.

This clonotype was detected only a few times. This CDR3 is CSAARGSAEQYF. The CDR3 DNA reads TGCAGCGCCGCCCGGGGATCCGCCGAGCAGTACTTC. V gene TRBV29-1 combines with J gene TRBJ2-7, with a possible D match to TRBD2 (5 bases). The CDR3 runs to 12 residues. Germline CDR1 reads SQVTM; CDR2 reads ANQGSEA. V was trimmed by 7 bases and J by 6 bases, leaving 16 bases between them.

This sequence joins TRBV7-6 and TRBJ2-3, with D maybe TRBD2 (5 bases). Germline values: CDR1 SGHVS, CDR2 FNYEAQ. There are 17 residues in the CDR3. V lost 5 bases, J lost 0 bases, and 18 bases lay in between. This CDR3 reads CASSPTSPYPSTDTQYF. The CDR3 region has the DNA TGTGCCAGCAGCCCTACTAGTCCTTACCCTAGCACAGATACGCAGTATTTT. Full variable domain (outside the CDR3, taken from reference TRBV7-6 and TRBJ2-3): GAGVSQSPRYKVTKRGQDVALRCDPISGHVSLYWYRQALGQGPEFLTYFNYEAQQDKSGLPNDRFSAERPEGSISTLTIQRTEQRDSAMYRCASSPTSPYPSTDTQYFGPGTRLTVL.

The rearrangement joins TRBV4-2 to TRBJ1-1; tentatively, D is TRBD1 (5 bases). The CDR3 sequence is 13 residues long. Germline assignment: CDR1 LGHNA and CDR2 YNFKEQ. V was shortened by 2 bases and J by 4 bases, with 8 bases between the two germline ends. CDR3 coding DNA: TGTGCCAGCAGCCAAAACGGGGGCACTGAAGCTTTCTTT. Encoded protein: CASSQNGGTEAFF.

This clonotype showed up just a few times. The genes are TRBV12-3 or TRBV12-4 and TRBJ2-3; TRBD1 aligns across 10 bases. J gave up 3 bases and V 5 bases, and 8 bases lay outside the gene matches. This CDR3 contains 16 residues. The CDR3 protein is CASSHIDRGRTDTQYF. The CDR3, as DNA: TGTGCCAGCAGTCACATAGACAGGGGGCGAACAGATACGCAGTATTTT.